What follows is one TCR beta chain and its context. As yet, its antigen is unknown. These data come from a study of OX40 agonist ivuxolimab in advanced cancers. Overall study context: Of the participants, 35% to 50% had some prior anti-PD-1, anti-PD-L1 or anti-CTLA-4 therapy, which was allowed.

The CDR3 spans 14 residues. The germline V and J ends were trimmed by 2 bases and 2 bases, with 8 bases remaining between them. CDR1 SGHDT and CDR2 YYEEEE come from the germline V gene. A history of autoimmune disease or systemic immunosuppression excluded patients. Produced via immunoSEQ multiplex PCR; TCRdb's table is partial and in-frame only. This table holds tens of thousands of clones, about 85% found once. The study's findings and limits: In the expanded peripheral T cells, antigen specificity was never determined. By week 6 at 0.1 to 3.0 mg/kg, blood CD4+ and CD8+ T cells had expanded clonally.

This sequence originates from an adult with an advanced solid tumor such as melanoma, head and neck, liver or kidney cancer. The rearrangement joins TRBV5-6 to TRBJ1-5; possible D gene TRBD1, 5 bases. The sample consisted of CD4+ or CD8+ T cells sorted from blood, taken in a trial of the OX40 agonist ivuxolimab. The CDR3 is CASSLRGGNQPQHF. The CDR3 DNA sequence: TGTGCCAGCAGCTTAAGGGGTGGCAATCAGCCCCAGCATTTT.